This TCR beta chain was identified during a study of T cell responses to AZD1222 COVID-19 vaccine. Notes on the study in general: Two AZD1222 administrations were followed by greater Spike-specific TCR breadth and depth. Donors were mostly white British, more females; clonal diversity possibly underestimated. Researchers report vaccine-associated CD4 TCRs spanning spike, with dominance at 160-218 and 743-854.

V was trimmed by 6 bases and J by 4 bases, leaving 10 bases between them. The germline V gene has CDR1 MDHEN and CDR2 SYDVKM. The CDR3 runs 12 residues. Sequencing used immunoSEQ multiplex PCR; TCRdb keeps in-frame clones, though not all of them. Of around 25,000 clones listed, around 87% were seen once; the top ten hold about 34%. About this clone itself: What it recognizes is unknown.

The chain is built from TRBV28 and TRBJ2-7; D is unresolved. The TCR sequence derives from an adult who received the AZD1222 COVID-19 vaccine. Sequencing was performed on peripheral blood, taken 28 days after the second AZD1222 dose. This CDR3 is CASRKDVYEQYF. The CDR3 DNA reads TGTGCCAGCAGAAAGGACGTATACGAGCAGTACTTC.